The clone carrying this T cell receptor beta chain showed up just a few times. Antigen: not known. This CDR3 is 14 amino acids long. V was pared by 3 bases and J by 9 bases, with 17 bases between. This entry comes from a study of human T cells and chemical hapten exposure. About the research overall: Small pooled library volume differences mainly caused per-sample TCR yield variation. Study-wide points: Since the donors had alopecia, their immune response may not be the same as that of healthy people.

Methods used by the authors: Per sample, the median was about 88,000 TCRs, with values from about 24,000 to 680,000. TCRdb analysed the RACE reads with MiXCR anew, one entry per CDR3 protein. The V and J calls here are based on TCRdb, not the publication. The data hold more than 300,000 distinct CDR3 sequences, with approximately 5.8% observed a single time. Time point meaning: pre-sensitization, week 0. Treatment noted: therapeutic diphenylcyclopropenone sensitization with weekly scalp DPC. The material was whole blood, obtained in connection with sensitization to the hapten diphenylcyclopropenone (DPC). The source is a woman between 18 and 29 years old with alopecia areata. Some clones in this sample may be carry-over from other donors' samples. The rearrangement links TRBV12-3 or TRBV12-4 to TRBJ2-5; the D gene could be TRBD1 or TRBD2 (5 bases each). The CDR3 spells CASSFGQPRGAQYF. In DNA form, the CDR3 reads TGTGCCAGCAGTTTTGGGCAGCCAAGGGGAGCCCAGTACTTC.